A single sample gave rise to the 30 T cell receptor beta chains below, sequenced in a study of beta chain features in type 1 diabetes. Study conclusions and caveats: TCRB CDR3 length was moderately but significantly reduced in all four CD4+ subsets of Type 1 diabetes patients.

TCRB transcripts that were expressed got sequenced, as all of the isolated RNA had been reverse transcribed. Clones were read by immunoSEQ multiplex PCR, and TCRdb kept only the in-frame ones, dropping some. The repertoire has 600,000 or so clones, roughly 12% of them found once; the top ten carry more than 0.095%. For these receptors, no antigen is known. Sequenced input: naive CD4+ T cells from blood. The origin of the receptors is a man in his thirties or forties with type 1 diabetes.

The chain combines TRBV12-5 with TRBJ2-1; 9 positions match TRBD1. This CDR3 contains 16 residues. From germline, CDR1 is LGHNT and CDR2 FRNRAP. The J segment lost 3 bases and the V segment lost 1 base, leaving 4 bases of the junction unmatched. CDR3 protein: CASGLARDRDYNEQFF. The CDR3, as DNA: TGTGCTAGTGGTTTGGCCCGGGACAGGGACTACAATGAGCAGTTCTTC.

This clone was counted only a few times. The genes are TRBV7-9 and TRBJ1-1; D remains ambiguous. V was pared by 7 bases and J by 0 bases, with 12 bases between. The CDR3 is 14 amino acids. The germline gives CDR1 SEHNR, CDR2 FQNEAQ (reference sequence). The CDR3 DNA reads TGTGCCAGCACCGGTAGCGGGCTGAACACTGAAGCTTTCTTT. Translated, it gives CASTGSGLNTEAFF.

The chain links TRBV6-6 to TRBJ2-6; 7 bases are a match to TRBD1. Germline values: CDR1 MNHNY, CDR2 SVGAGI (reference sequence). The CDR3 spans 16 residues. The V and J ends lost 5 bases and 4 bases, in that order; junction bases with no gene match: 8. The CDR3 region has the DNA TGTGCCAGCAGTAATATCGGGACAGCCGGGGCCAACGTCCTGACTTTC. Its protein is CASSNIGTAGANVLTF.

In its sample, this clone was seen a few times. The chain uses TRBV9 and TRBJ2-2, with TRBD1 matching 7 bases. The V segment lost 6 bases and the J segment 0 bases; nucleotides outside the gene matches: 2. The CDR3 has 14 residues. CDR1 and CDR2 from the germline V gene are SGDLS and YYNGEE. The CDR3: CASTDRANTGELFF. CDR3 DNA: TGTGCCAGCACCGACAGGGCGAACACCGGGGAGCTGTTTTTT.

The DNA of the CDR3 is TGTGCCAGCAGCGGCGGACAGTATGGCTACACCTTC. Its translation is CASSGGQYGYTF. This chain uses TRBV7-9 with TRBJ1-2, with a weak D call TRBD1 (6 bases). The CDR3 runs to 12 residues. Trimming pared 5 bases from V and 5 bases from J, leaving 9 bases between. The germline V gene has CDR1 SEHNR and CDR2 FQNEAQ (reference sequence). The whole variable domain, remainder taken from reference TRBV7-9 and TRBJ1-2, is DTGVSQNPRHKITKRGQNVTFRCDPISEHNRLYWYRQTLGQGPEFLTYFQNEAQLEKSRLLSDRFSAERPKGSFSTLEIQRTEQGDSAMYLCASSGGQYGYTFGSGTRLTVV.

The chain joins TRBV30 to TRBJ2-3; 9 bases align to TRBD2. Trimming at V came to 0 bases and at J to 5 bases, leaving 6 bases not matched to a gene. This CDR3 spans 15 amino acids. Germline CDR1 GTSNPN, CDR2 SVGIG (reference sequence). The CDR3 DNA follows: TGTGCCTGGAGTGTAGGCGGGGGGGTCGGAGATACGCAGTATTTT. It codes for CAWSVGGGVGDTQYF.

This clone was detected a few times. The chain joins TRBV19 to TRBJ2-7; D might be TRBD1 (6 bases). CDR1 and CDR2 from the germline V gene are LNHDA and SQIVND (reference sequence). Trimming left V 4 bases short and J 2 bases short, with 12 bases between. The CDR3 contains 14 residues. The DNA of the CDR3 is TGTGCCAGTAGTAACGCAGGGGCCCCCTACGAGCAGTACTTC. It yields the protein CASSNAGAPYEQYF.

The chain is built from TRBV10-3 and TRBJ2-7; D perhaps matches TRBD2 (6 bases). The CDR3 runs to 11 residues. Trimming shortened V by 11 bases and J by 4 bases, and 12 bases separated the two germline ends. Germline V CDR1 and CDR2: ENHRY, SYGVKD. The CDR3 region is CASGGAYEQYF. For the CDR3, the DNA is TGTGCCTCGGGCGGGGCATACGAGCAGTACTTC.

This clone was seen many times. The sample contains more than one DNA sequence encoding this CDR3. This chain links TRBV9 with TRBJ1-2; D call uncertain. Per germline, CDR1 SGDLS and CDR2 YYNGEE. V was trimmed by 0 bases and J by 1 base, leaving 4 bases between them. There are 13 residues in the CDR3. The CDR3 protein is CASSVDSNYGYTF. The CDR3 region has the DNA TGTGCCAGCAGCGTAGACAGTAACTATGGCTACACCTTC.

The chain is built from TRBV19 and TRBJ1-1, with a weak D call TRBD1 (6 bases). Trimming pared 2 bases from V and 4 bases from J, leaving 17 bases between. Germline-derived CDR1 and CDR2 are LNHDA and SQIVND (reference sequence). The CDR3 consists of 16 residues. In nucleotides, the CDR3 is TGTGCCAGTAGTATAACGGGGGCAAAAGGAGGCACTGAAGCTTTCTTT. It is translated as CASSITGAKGGTEAFF. Supplemented by reference TRBV19 and TRBJ1-1, the full variable domain reads DGGITQSPKYLFRKEGQNVTLSCEQNLNHDAMYWYRQDPGQGLRLIYYSQIVNDFQKGDIAEGYSVSREKKESFPLTVTSAQKNPTAFYLCASSITGAKGGTEAFFGQGTRLTVV.

This clone was observed a few times. The chain employs TRBV29-1 and TRBJ2-5; 10 positions agree with TRBD2. Germline V gene sequence: CDR1 SQVTM, CDR2 ANQGSEA. The CDR3 is 14 residues long. V lost 7 bases, J lost 1 base, and 6 bases stayed unmatched. CDR3 bases: TGCAGCGCCTACACTAGCGGGGCCCAAGAGACCCAGTACTTC. It yields the protein CSAYTSGAQETQYF.

The chain carries TRBV27 and TRBJ1-1; 7 bases agree with TRBD1. Germline CDR1 is MNHEY and CDR2 is SMNVEV (reference sequence). With 4 bases clipped from V and 0 bases from J, the junction kept 14 bases outside the gene matches. The CDR3 has 18 residues. Here the CDR3 reads CASSSIRDSPVVNTEAFF. CDR3 in DNA: TGTGCCAGCAGTTCCATCCGGGACAGCCCAGTCGTGAACACTGAAGCTTTCTTT.

This clone showed up just a few times. The CDR3 region has the DNA TGTGCCACTCTTCTGGGGGAAGGCAACTATGGCTACACCTTC. This translates into CATLLGEGNYGYTF. The chain combines TRBV10-3 with TRBJ1-2, with D possibly being TRBD1 (5 bases). From germline, CDR1 is ENHRY and CDR2 SYGVKD. Trimming left V 10 bases short and J 2 bases short, with 17 bases between. The CDR3 contains 14 residues.

This clone appeared a few times. The CDR3 sequence is CASSSQLAGAGTDTQYF. CDR3 sequence (DNA): TGTGCCAGCAGTTCCCAACTAGCGGGGGCTGGCACAGATACGCAGTATTTT. V and J are TRBV27 and TRBJ2-3; 11 nucleotides agree with TRBD2. The germline V gene encodes CDR1 MNHEY and CDR2 SMNVEV (reference sequence). This CDR3 has 17 amino acids. Unmatched junction bases numbered 7, after V lost 4 bases and J lost 1 base.

This rearrangement joins TRBV6-5 to TRBJ1-2, with D perhaps TRBD1 (6 bases). CDR1 MNHEY and CDR2 SVGAGI come from the germline V gene. V was trimmed by 2 bases and J by 4 bases, leaving 17 bases between them. This CDR3 comprises 16 residues. DNA of the CDR3: TGTGCCAGCAGTTACAAGCTGGGGACACAGTCCTATGGCTACACCTTC. Translated: CASSYKLGTQSYGYTF.

This clone was seen more than once but under ten times. The rearrangement links TRBV13 to TRBJ1-2; D ambiguous. With 5 bases removed from V and 6 bases from J, the gap between germline ends came to 10 bases. The CDR3 loop spans 12 amino acids. The V gene's germline CDR1 is PRHDT and CDR2 FYEKMQ (reference sequence). The CDR3 reads CASSLRWDGYTF. CDR3 DNA sequence: TGTGCCAGCAGCCTGAGGTGGGATGGCTACACCTTC.

This clone was detected only a few times. DNA for the CDR3: TGCGCCAGCAGCTCGTCTACAGGGGACGGAGAGCAGTACTTC. It encodes CASSSSTGDGEQYF. This chain links TRBV5-1 with TRBJ2-7; the match to TRBD1 covers 7 bases. Germline CDR1 is SGHRS and CDR2 is YFSETQ. The CDR3 length is 14 residues. With 3 bases clipped from V and 7 bases from J, the junction kept 10 bases outside the gene matches. The full variable domain, rest sourced from reference TRBV5-1 and TRBJ2-7, is KAGVTQTPRYLIKTRGQQVTLSCSPISGHRSVSWYQQTPGQGLQFLFEYFSETQRNKGNFPGRFSGRQFSNSRSEMNVSTLELGDSALYLCASSSSTGDGEQYFGPGTRLTVT.

CDR3 sequence reads: CASSRTLGNQPQHF. The CDR3 DNA follows: TGTGCCAGTAGTAGAACCCTGGGCAATCAGCCCCAGCATTTT. The chain employs TRBV19 and TRBJ1-5; D is unclear. The CDR3 sequence is 14 residues long. The V gene lost 4 bases and the J gene lost 2 bases, with 9 bases spanning the gap. Per germline, CDR1 LNHDA and CDR2 SQIVND (reference sequence).

This sequence joins TRBV2 and TRBJ2-2; tentatively, D is TRBD2 (6 bases). The CDR3 is 15 residues long. CDR1 and CDR2 (germline): SNHLY, FYNNEI. Trimming took 6 bases from V and 0 from J, leaving 11 bases between them. CDR3 in DNA: TGTGCCAGCAGCGGGACTCTTGCGAACACCGGGGAGCTGTTTTTT. Protein product: CASSGTLANTGELFF.

This chain links TRBV29-1 with TRBJ2-4; D not resolved. Trimming cost V 7 bases and J 6 bases, with 10 bases left between them. CDR1 and CDR2 (germline): SQVTM, ANQGSEA. The CDR3 is 11 residues long. The CDR3 loop reads CSAQSLNIQYF. DNA of the CDR3: TGCAGCGCCCAATCGTTAAACATTCAGTACTTC.

This clone was counted a few times. The chain links TRBV29-1 to TRBJ2-1; 14 bases map to TRBD2. The germline V gene encodes CDR1 SQVTM and CDR2 ANQGSEA. There are 15 residues in the CDR3. J gave up 5 bases and V 8 bases, and 8 bases lay outside the gene matches. This CDR3 is CSFLGLAGANNEQFF. In DNA form, the CDR3 reads TGCAGCTTCCTGGGACTAGCGGGGGCAAACAATGAGCAGTTCTTC.

This clone has more than one count but fewer than ten. V is TRBV10-3 and J is TRBJ2-2; 7 nucleotides align to TRBD1. CDR1 is ENHRY, CDR2 SYGVKD, per germline. Germline trimming cut 9 bases from V and 5 bases from J; bases unmatched to any gene: 12. This CDR3 comprises 15 residues. The CDR3 DNA sequence: TGTGCCATTACCCAACAGAGACAGGGAACCGGGGAGCTGTTTTTT. Amino acids: CAITQQRQGTGELFF.

The chain is built from TRBV6-5 and TRBJ2-7; TRBD2 matches 8 bases. With 0 bases clipped from V and 4 bases from J, the junction kept 5 bases outside the gene matches. This CDR3 contains 15 residues. Per germline, CDR1 MNHEY and CDR2 SVGAGI. CDR3 protein: CASSYSGSGAYEQYF. The CDR3 DNA reads as TGTGCCAGCAGTTACTCCGGTAGCGGGGCATACGAGCAGTACTTC.

V is TRBV15 and J is TRBJ2-1, with 9 bases identical to TRBD2. With 7 bases clipped from V and 3 bases from J, the junction kept 16 bases outside the gene matches. The CDR3 loop spans 18 amino acids. The germline V gene has CDR1 LNHNV and CDR2 YYDKDF (reference sequence). The CDR3 DNA sequence: TGTGCCACCACTCAAGTTGGGAGTAGCGGGGGTGGCTACAATGAGCAGTTCTTC. The encoded protein is CATTQVGSSGGGYNEQFF.

This chain joins TRBV5-1 and TRBJ2-1, with D possibly TRBD2 on 7 matching bases. The CDR3 sequence is 17 residues long. Germline-derived CDR1 and CDR2 are SGHRS and YFSETQ. V was trimmed by 0 bases and J by 2 bases, leaving 15 bases between them. The CDR3 coding sequence is TGCGCCAGCAGCTTGGAGAGTACGGGGGGCCCCTACAATGAGCAGTTCTTC. Translated, it gives CASSLESTGGPYNEQFF.

Only a few counts were recorded for this clone. CDR3 sequence: CASSPRGGMNTEAFF. The CDR3, as DNA: TGTGCCAGCAGCCCGCGCGGAGGGATGAACACTGAAGCTTTCTTT. The chain joins TRBV11-2 to TRBJ1-1, with D hard to call. Germline loops: CDR1 SGHAT, CDR2 FQNNGV. Trimming pared 5 bases from V and 0 bases from J, leaving 13 bases between. CDR3 size: 15 residues.

This clone was seen a few times. The CDR3 bases are TGTGCCAGCAGCTTAGTGACAGCGAGCTACGAGCAGTACTTC. Protein: CASSLVTASYEQYF. V usage is TRBV7-9 and J usage is TRBJ2-7; a possible D gene is TRBD1 (5 bases). In germline, CDR1 is SEHNR, CDR2 FQNEAQ (reference sequence). Trimming removed 1 base from V and 3 bases from J, with 10 bases in between. The CDR3 is made up of 14 amino acids.

In this sample, this clone turned up a few times. The chain links TRBV30 to TRBJ1-4; 7 bases match TRBD1. The CDR3 is 16 amino acids. Looked up from germline, CDR1 is GTSNPN and CDR2 is SVGIG (reference sequence). The J segment lost 2 bases and the V segment lost 2 bases, leaving 8 bases of the junction unmatched. CDR3 protein: CAWSIWSGGTNEKLFF. Here the CDR3 DNA reads TGTGCCTGGAGTATCTGGTCAGGGGGGACTAATGAAAAACTGTTTTTT.

This sequence joins TRBV30 and TRBJ2-1; D is possibly TRBD1 or TRBD2 (6 bases each). The CDR3 length is 15 residues. Trimming cost V 0 bases and J 0 bases, with 9 bases left between them. Germline V gene sequence: CDR1 GTSNPN, CDR2 SVGIG (reference sequence). CDR3 region: CAWSVGGSSYNEQFF. CDR3 sequence (DNA): TGTGCCTGGAGTGTAGGGGGGAGCTCCTACAATGAGCAGTTCTTC.

This clone has only a few counts. This chain joins TRBV11-3 and TRBJ1-1, with D perhaps matching TRBD1 (6 bases). The CDR3 has 13 residues. The V gene lost 2 bases and the J gene lost 3 bases, with 7 bases spanning the gap. The germline V gene encodes CDR1 SGHNT and CDR2 YENEEA. CDR3 DNA: TGTGCCAGCAGCTTAAGACAGGACACTGAAGCTTTCTTT. Protein: CASSLRQDTEAFF.